This T cell receptor (beta chain) appears in the sequencing data of a study of shared clonotypes between healthy human individuals. The assay was immunoSEQ multiplex PCR, and TCRdb's table has in-frame clones only and misses some. The data show just under 350,000 clones, less than 75% seen once. Per the germline V gene, CDR1 is SNHLY and CDR2 is FYNNEI. V lost 6 bases, J lost 6 bases, and 21 bases lay in between. This CDR3 region has 15 residues. The source material was memory CD4+ T cells sorted from blood. The subset here: CD45RA-negative fraction. This TCR was sampled from a man in his thirties or forties in good health. J is TRBJ2-7 and V is TRBV2, with D maybe TRBD2 (6 bases). CDR3 nucleotides: TGTGCCAGCAGCGGCGGGACGGGAGCGCTCTTCGAGCAGTACTTC. Its protein product is CASSGGTGALFEQYF.